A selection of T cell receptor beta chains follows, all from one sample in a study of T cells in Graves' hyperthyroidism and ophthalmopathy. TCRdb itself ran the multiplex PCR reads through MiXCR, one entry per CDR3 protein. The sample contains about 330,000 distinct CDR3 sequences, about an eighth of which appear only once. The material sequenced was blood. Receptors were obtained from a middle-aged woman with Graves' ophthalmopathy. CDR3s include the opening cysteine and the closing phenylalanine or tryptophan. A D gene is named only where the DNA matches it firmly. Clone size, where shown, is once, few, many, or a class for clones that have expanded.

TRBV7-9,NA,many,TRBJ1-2,CASSGECGYTF,TGTGCCAGCAGCGGTGAATGTGGCTACACCTTC
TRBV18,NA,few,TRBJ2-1,CASSPIRQGNEQFF,TGTGCCAGCTCACCAATCCGGCAGGGGAATGAGCAGTTCTTC
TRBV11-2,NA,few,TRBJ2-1,CASSRVRSHSYNEQFF,TGTGCCAGCAGCAGAGTCCGATCCCATTCCTACAATGAGCAGTTCTTC
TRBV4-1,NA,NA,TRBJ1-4,CASSPLHLEKLFF,TGCGCCAGCAGCCCCTTACATTTGGAAAAACTGTTTTTT
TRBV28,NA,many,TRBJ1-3,CASTLNSLNTIYF,TGTGCCAGCACCCTAAACTCCTTAAACACCATATATTTT
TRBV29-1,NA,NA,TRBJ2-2,CSVSGPQTGELFF,TGCAGCGTTAGCGGGCCTCAGACCGGGGAGCTGTTTTTT
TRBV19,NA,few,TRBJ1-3,CASQREDGNTIYF,TGTGCCAGCCAGAGGGAGGATGGAAACACCATATATTTT
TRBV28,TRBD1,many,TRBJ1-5,CASSLDPQGGNQPQHF,TGTGCCAGCAGTTTAGACCCACAGGGGGGGAATCAGCCCCAGCATTTT
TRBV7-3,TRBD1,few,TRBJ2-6,CASSSRQGRGSSGANVLTF,TGTGCCAGCAGCTCCCGACAGGGACGGGGCTCCTCTGGGGCCAACGTCCTGACTTTC
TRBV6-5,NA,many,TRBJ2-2,CASSYVSANTGELFF,TGTGCCAGCAGTTACGTTTCGGCGAACACCGGGGAGCTGTTTTTT
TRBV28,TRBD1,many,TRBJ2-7,CASSRGQGHNYEQYF,TGTGCCAGCAGCCGGGGACAGGGACATAATTACGAGCAGTACTTC
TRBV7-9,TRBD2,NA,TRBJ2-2,CASSPGGTRRELLF,TGTGCCAGCAGCCCGGGGGGGACCCGGAGGGAGCTGTTATTT
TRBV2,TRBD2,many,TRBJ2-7,CASNGLAVYEQYF,TGTGCCAGCAATGGACTAGCGGTCTACGAGCAGTACTTC
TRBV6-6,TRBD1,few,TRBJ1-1,CASSLGGTVNTEAFF,TGTGCCAGCAGTTTAGGCGGGACAGTGAACACTGAAGCTTTCTTT
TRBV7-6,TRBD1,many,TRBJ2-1,CASSLSGQAYNEQFF,TGTGCCAGCAGCTTATCAGGACAGGCCTACAATGAGCAGTTCTTC
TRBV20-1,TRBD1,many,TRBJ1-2,CSAFRDRGPNGYTF,TGCAGTGCTTTTCGGGACAGGGGACCCAATGGCTACACCTTC